The 28 T cell receptor beta chains given below trace back to one sample, sequenced in a study of long-term antiretroviral therapy in people with HIV. This was the immunoSEQ v3.0 assay at survey level. Sequenced by immunoSEQ multiplex PCR; TCRdb stores in-frame clones only, minus some. The sample has over 30,000 clones, around 79% seen once. Specimen: unsorted PBMCs, collected 1.9 years after starting antiretroviral therapy. The receptor set was obtained from a man between 18 and 29 years old with HIV.

V gene TRBV29-1 combines with J gene TRBJ2-2, with D possibly being TRBD1 (6 bases). V was trimmed by 6 bases and J by 5 bases, leaving 19 bases between them. The germline CDR1 and CDR2 sequences are SQVTM and ANQGSEA. The CDR3 totals 15 residues. This chain's CDR3 is CSVLLVPGETGELFF. CDR3 DNA sequence: TGCAGCGTGTTGTTGGTACCAGGGGAAACCGGGGAGCTGTTTTTT.

This clone was observed a few times. The gene calls are TRBV7-8 and TRBJ2-1; unclear D gene. The V gene lost 5 bases and the J gene lost 5 bases, with 7 bases spanning the gap. Germline CDR1 reads SGHVS; CDR2 reads FQNEAQ. The CDR3 extends over 12 amino acids. CDR3 nucleotides: TGTGCCAGCAGCATGAACCACAATGAGCAGTTCTTC. Residues: CASSMNHNEQFF.

This clone was counted between two and nine times. The rearrangement joins TRBV7-8 to TRBJ1-2, with D uncertain. The CDR3 is made up of 14 amino acids. V gave up 2 bases and J gave up 6 bases, with 13 bases separating them. CDR1 is SGHVS, CDR2 FQNEAQ, per germline. CDR3 sequence: CASSLFGQIDGYTF. CDR3 sequence (DNA): TGTGCCAGCAGCTTATTTGGGCAGATCGATGGCTACACCTTC.

This chain uses TRBV6-5 with TRBJ1-1, with D perhaps TRBD1 (5 bases). V lost 2 bases to trimming and J lost 5 bases, with 15 bases between them. The CDR3 sequence is 15 residues long. Germline loops: CDR1 MNHEY, CDR2 SVGAGI. The CDR3, as DNA: TGTGCCAGCAGTTACGGGGCCTCTATGGGGACTGAAGCTTTCTTT. Protein: CASSYGASMGTEAFF.

By share of the sample, this clone is medium-sized. V usage is TRBV19 and J usage is TRBJ1-3; D remains unclear. V was cut by 5 bases and J by 6 bases, with 14 bases left in between. The CDR3 sequence is 14 residues long. Germline V gives CDR1 LNHDA, CDR2 SQIVND (reference sequence). CDR3 sequence (DNA): TGTGCCAGTAGTCCCCCCGGACTGGAAAACACCATATATTTT. Amino acids: CASSPPGLENTIYF. The full variable domain, its missing parts supplied by reference TRBV19 and TRBJ1-3, is DGGITQSPKYLFRKEGQNVTLSCEQNLNHDAMYWYRQDPGQGLRLIYYSQIVNDFQKGDIAEGYSVSREKKESFPLTVTSAQKNPTAFYLCASSPPGLENTIYFGEGSWLTVV.

The DNA of the CDR3 is TGTGCCAGCAGTGCGGGGACTACCACCGGGGAGCTGTTTTTT. The encoded protein is CASSAGTTTGELFF. V gene TRBV6-1 combines with J gene TRBJ2-2; TRBD2 aligns across 7 bases. The CDR3 is 14 residues long. Germline V gene sequence: CDR1 MNHNS, CDR2 SASEGT. The ends lost 4 bases at V and 4 bases at J; junction bases unmatched: 3.

This rearrangement joins TRBV5-1 to TRBJ2-3; 7 nucleotides line up with TRBD1. V lost 4 bases to trimming and J lost 0 bases; unmatched junction nucleotides: 8. The CDR3 consists of 16 residues. Germline-derived CDR1 and CDR2 are SGHRS and YFSETQ. CDR3: CASSPGTDSSTDTQYF. The CDR3 DNA is TGCGCCAGCAGCCCCGGGACAGACTCTAGCACAGATACGCAGTATTTT. The full variable domain, completed using reference TRBV5-1 and TRBJ2-3, is KAGVTQTPRYLIKTRGQQVTLSCSPISGHRSVSWYQQTPGQGLQFLFEYFSETQRNKGNFPGRFSGRQFSNSRSEMNVSTLELGDSALYLCASSPGTDSSTDTQYFGPGTRLTVL.

The V and J genes are TRBV6-1 and TRBJ1-2; maybe TRBD1 (5 bases). Germline V lookup: CDR1 MNHNS, CDR2 SASEGT. V gave up 2 bases and J gave up 6 bases, with 13 bases separating them. The CDR3 spans 14 residues. The CDR3 sequence is CASSEQAGIDGYTF. The CDR3 DNA reads as TGTGCCAGCAGTGAACAAGCAGGGATAGATGGCTACACCTTC.

V gene TRBV7-2 combines with J gene TRBJ1-3; 7 bases line up with TRBD1. The V gene end was trimmed by 4 bases and the J gene end by 2 bases; junction bases not matched to a gene: 8. The CDR3 is made up of 16 amino acids. CDR1 and CDR2 (germline): SGHTA, FQGNSA. CDR3 in DNA: TGTGCCAGCAGCTCTCGGACAGGAGGTACTGGAAACACCATATATTTT. This encodes CASSSRTGGTGNTIYF.

This chain joins TRBV28 and TRBJ1-5, with a tentative D call TRBD1 (5 bases). V gave up 2 bases and J gave up 6 bases, with 11 bases separating them. Germline CDR1 MDHEN, CDR2 SYDVKM. The CDR3 runs to 14 residues. The CDR3, as DNA: TGTGCCAGCAGTTTACTGGCAGGGAGTCAGCCCCAGCATTTT. It is translated as CASSLLAGSQPQHF.

This rearrangement joins TRBV2 to TRBJ1-1; D possibly corresponds to TRBD1 (5 bases). The CDR3 is 12 amino acids. Trimming took off 4 bases at V and 8 bases at J, with 11 bases between the two ends. Per germline, CDR1 SNHLY and CDR2 FYNNEI. The CDR3: CASSGMTDEAFF. CDR3 bases: TGTGCCAGCAGTGGGATGACAGACGAAGCTTTCTTT. The full variable domain, completed using reference TRBV2 and TRBJ1-1, is EPEVTQTPSHQVTQMGQEVILRCVPISNHLYFYWYRQILGQKVEFLVSFYNNEISEKSEIFDDQFSVERPDGSNFTLKIRSTKLEDSAMYFCASSGMTDEAFFGQGTRLTVV.

This clone was detected once. The chain recombines TRBV18 with TRBJ2-3; tentatively, D is TRBD2 (5 bases). In germline, CDR1 is KGHSH, CDR2 LQKENI. The CDR3 runs 14 residues. V lost 3 bases, J lost 2 bases, and 9 bases lay in between. As DNA, the CDR3 is TGTGCCAGCTCACCTGCCGGGGTCACAGATACGCAGTATTTT. This translates into CASSPAGVTDTQYF.

The genes are TRBV5-6 and TRBJ2-5; 7 bases are shared with TRBD1. V lost 2 bases to trimming and J lost 4 bases; unmatched junction nucleotides: 11. Germline values: CDR1 SGHDT, CDR2 YYEEEE. The CDR3 has 16 residues. This CDR3 is CASSLRDGTAAETQYF. As DNA, the CDR3 is TGTGCCAGCAGCTTAAGGGACGGGACAGCGGCAGAGACCCAGTACTTC. The full variable domain, with the rest looked up from reference TRBV5-6 and TRBJ2-5, is DAGVTQSPTHLIKTRGQQVTLRCSPKSGHDTVSWYQQALGQGPQFIFQYYEEEERQRGNFPDRFSGHQFPNYSSELNVNALLLGDSALYLCASSLRDGTAAETQYFGPGTRLLVL.

This clone was detected a few times. This chain connects TRBV4-2 to TRBJ1-1, with 7 nucleotides matching TRBD1. Trimming cost V 4 bases and J 9 bases; bases outside gene matches: 11. Per the germline V gene, CDR1 is LGHNA and CDR2 is YNFKEQ. CDR3 size: 14 residues. DNA for the CDR3: TGTGCCAGCAGCCTAACCGGACAGGCTTCTCAAGCTTTCTTT. This gives the protein CASSLTGQASQAFF.

The gene calls are TRBV13 and TRBJ2-1; possibly TRBD2 for D (5 bases). V gave up 1 base and J gave up 7 bases, with 11 bases separating them. Germline values: CDR1 PRHDT, CDR2 FYEKMQ (reference sequence). This CDR3 region has 14 residues. Here the CDR3 DNA reads TGTGCCAGCAGCTTAGACGAGGGTTTGAATGAGCAGTTCTTC. Protein product: CASSLDEGLNEQFF.

Comment on this clone: Without the conserved terminal phenylalanine or tryptophan, this CDR3 likely stems from a read error. The DNA is omitted, as the CDR3 cannot be located on it reliably, and the CDR3 follows TCRdb's listing. This chain connects TRBV5-6 to TRBJ1-2. Germline V CDR1 and CDR2: SGHDT, YYEEEE. Termini included, the CDR3 measures 12 amino acids. CDR3 amino acids: CASSLTSYYKEV.

Written as DNA, the CDR3 is TGCAGCGTTGAACCCTGGACTAGCGGGGGCCCTAAGAACGTGGATACGCAGTATTTT. Its translation is CSVEPWTSGGPKNVDTQYF. The chain has TRBV29-1 and TRBJ2-3, with TRBD2 matching 13 bases. The J segment lost 6 bases and the V segment lost 2 bases, leaving 17 bases of the junction unmatched. The CDR3 has 19 residues. Per the germline V gene, CDR1 is SQVTM and CDR2 is ANQGSEA.

The chain joins TRBV6-5 to TRBJ1-2, with D perhaps matching TRBD1 (6 bases). This CDR3 has 12 residues. V was clipped by 6 bases and J by 6 bases, with 11 bases between them. The germline gives CDR1 MNHEY, CDR2 SVGAGI. The CDR3 here is CASSLQGNGYTF. CDR3 sequence (DNA): TGTGCCAGCAGCCTACAGGGCAATGGCTACACCTTC.

This clone was observed a single time. The chain employs TRBV28 and TRBJ1-1; possible D gene TRBD1, 5 bases. Germline-derived CDR1 and CDR2 are MDHEN and SYDVKM. This CDR3 contains 19 residues. Trimming pared 6 bases from V and 2 bases from J, leaving 28 bases between. CDR3: CASRQTLRGPILLNTEAFF. CDR3 in DNA: TGTGCCAGCAGACAAACACTCCGGGGCCCTATCCTCCTTAACACTGAAGCTTTCTTT. Complete variable domain (other parts from reference TRBV28 and TRBJ1-1): DVKVTQSSRYLVKRTGEKVFLECVQDMDHENMFWYRQDPGLGLRLIYFSYDVKMKEKGDIPEGYSVSREKKERFSLILESASTNQTSMYLCASRQTLRGPILLNTEAFFGQGTRLTVV.

CDR3 sequence reads: CASSLRVLAFADTQYF. CDR3 nucleotide sequence: TGTGCCAGCAGCTTGAGAGTCTTAGCGTTCGCAGATACGCAGTATTTT. The rearrangement uses TRBV5-4 and TRBJ2-3, with a tentative D call TRBD2 (5 bases). The CDR3 has 16 amino acids. Looked up from germline, CDR1 is SGHNT and CDR2 is YYREEE (reference sequence). The germline V and J ends were trimmed by 1 base and 4 bases, with 16 bases remaining between them.

This clone came up a few times. The rearrangement links TRBV6-5 to TRBJ1-3; D not certain. Between the trimmed V and J ends, which lost 3 bases and 0 bases, there was a span of 3 bases. Germline CDR1 MNHEY, CDR2 SVGAGI. This CDR3 has 13 amino acids. The CDR3 sequence is CASSYGSGNTIYF. CDR3 DNA: TGTGCCAGCAGTTATGGCTCTGGAAACACCATATATTTT.

The chain links TRBV10-3 to TRBJ1-4; 7 bases fit TRBD1. The V and J ends lost 3 bases and 6 bases, in that order; junction bases with no gene match: 7. The CDR3 totals 15 residues. Per the germline V gene, CDR1 is ENHRY and CDR2 is SYGVKD. As DNA, the CDR3 is TGTGCCATCAGTGATTCTCAGGGGGTGGATGAAAAACTGTTTTTT. Translating gives CAISDSQGVDEKLFF.

This sequence joins TRBV2 and TRBJ2-5; possibly TRBD1 or TRBD2 for D (5 bases each). Germline CDR1 reads SNHLY; CDR2 reads FYNNEI. V was shortened by 9 bases and J by 5 bases, with 13 bases between the two germline ends. The CDR3 length is 12 residues. DNA for the CDR3: TGTGCCAGTACCGGGACCCCCGAGACCCAGTACTTC. This codes for CASTGTPETQYF.

This clone turned up a few times. The chain joins TRBV29-1 to TRBJ1-1; maybe TRBD1 (5 bases). The CDR3 length is 12 residues. From germline, CDR1 is SQVTM and CDR2 ANQGSEA. Trimming shortened V by 7 bases and J by 4 bases, and 13 bases separated the two germline ends. As DNA, the CDR3 is TGCAGCGCCCTCCCAGGGCCCACTGAAGCTTTCTTT. Its translation is CSALPGPTEAFF. The full variable domain, in which reference TRBV29-1 and TRBJ1-1 provide the parts outside the CDR3, is SAVISQKPSRDICQRGTSLTIQCQVDSQVTMMFWYRQQPGQSLTLIATANQGSEATYESGFVIDKFPISRPNLTFSTLTVSNMSPEDSSIYLCSALPGPTEAFFGQGTRLTVV.

The rearrangement uses TRBV11-2 and TRBJ2-7, with D possibly TRBD1 on 6 matching bases. The CDR3 is 13 amino acids. Germline V CDR1 and CDR2: SGHAT, FQNNGV. V lost 1 base to trimming and J lost 6 bases, with 10 bases between them. The CDR3 DNA reads as TGTGCCAGCAGCTTAGTTGCACAGGGCGAGCAGTACTTC. It specifies CASSLVAQGEQYF.

This chain connects TRBV7-9 to TRBJ2-2; a weak D match, TRBD2 (5 bases). Germline CDR1 reads SEHNR; CDR2 reads FQNEAQ (reference sequence). This CDR3 is 13 amino acids long. Trimming pared 3 bases from V and 6 bases from J, leaving 8 bases between. CDR3 amino acids: CASSLSGSGELFF. The CDR3 DNA sequence: TGTGCCAGCAGCTTGTCGGGGTCCGGGGAGCTGTTTTTT. Full variable domain (rest looked up from reference TRBV7-9 and TRBJ2-2): DTGVSQNPRHKITKRGQNVTFRCDPISEHNRLYWYRQTLGQGPEFLTYFQNEAQLEKSRLLSDRFSAERPKGSFSTLEIQRTEQGDSAMYLCASSLSGSGELFFGEGSRLTVL.

V gene TRBV6-6 combines with J gene TRBJ2-2; the D is unclear. V was clipped by 3 bases and J by 6 bases, with 5 bases between them. The CDR3 extends over 12 amino acids. Germline V gives CDR1 MNHNY, CDR2 SVGAGI (reference sequence). CDR3: CASSYEAGELFF. For the CDR3, the DNA is TGTGCCAGCAGTTATGAGGCCGGGGAGCTGTTTTTT.

The chain carries TRBV29-1 and TRBJ1-1; D possibly corresponds to TRBD1 (5 bases). V shed 6 bases and J shed 0 bases, with 8 bases lying between them. The germline V gene encodes CDR1 SQVTM and CDR2 ANQGSEA. The CDR3 sequence is 12 residues long. The CDR3 DNA sequence: TGCAGCGTAGGGGCCATGAACACTGAAGCTTTCTTT. Its translation is CSVGAMNTEAFF.